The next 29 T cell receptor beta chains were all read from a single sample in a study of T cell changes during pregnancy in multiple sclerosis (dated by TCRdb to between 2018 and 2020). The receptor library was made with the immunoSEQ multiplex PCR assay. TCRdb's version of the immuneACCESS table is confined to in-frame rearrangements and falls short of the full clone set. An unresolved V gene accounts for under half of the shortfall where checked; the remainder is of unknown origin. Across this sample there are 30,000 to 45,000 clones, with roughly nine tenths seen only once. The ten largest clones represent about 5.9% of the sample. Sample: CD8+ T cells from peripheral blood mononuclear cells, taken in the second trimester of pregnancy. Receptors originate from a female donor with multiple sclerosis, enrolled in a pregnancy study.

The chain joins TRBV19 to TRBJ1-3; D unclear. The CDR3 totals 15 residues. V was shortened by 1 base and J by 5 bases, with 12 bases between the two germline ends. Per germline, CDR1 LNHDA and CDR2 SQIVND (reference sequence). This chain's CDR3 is CASSIVASSRNTIYF. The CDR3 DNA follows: TGTGCCAGTAGTATAGTCGCAAGCTCGAGAAACACCATATATTTT. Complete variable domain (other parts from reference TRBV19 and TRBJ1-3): DGGITQSPKYLFRKEGQNVTLSCEQNLNHDAMYWYRQDPGQGLRLIYYSQIVNDFQKGDIAEGYSVSREKKESFPLTVTSAQKNPTAFYLCASSIVASSRNTIYFGEGSWLTVV.

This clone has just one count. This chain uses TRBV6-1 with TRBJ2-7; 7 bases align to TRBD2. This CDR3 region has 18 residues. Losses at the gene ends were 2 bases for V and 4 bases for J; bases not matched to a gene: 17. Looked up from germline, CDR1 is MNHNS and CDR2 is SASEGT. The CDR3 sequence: CASSEWVGGPRGIYEQYF. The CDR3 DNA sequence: TGTGCCAGCAGTGAATGGGTGGGAGGGCCGCGGGGTATATACGAGCAGTACTTC.

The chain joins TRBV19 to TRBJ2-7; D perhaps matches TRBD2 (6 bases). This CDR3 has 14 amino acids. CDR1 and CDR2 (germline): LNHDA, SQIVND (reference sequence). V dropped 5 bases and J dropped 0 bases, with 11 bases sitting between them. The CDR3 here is CASSPAGSSYEQYF. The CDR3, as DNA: TGTGCCAGTAGTCCAGCGGGCAGCTCCTACGAGCAGTACTTC.

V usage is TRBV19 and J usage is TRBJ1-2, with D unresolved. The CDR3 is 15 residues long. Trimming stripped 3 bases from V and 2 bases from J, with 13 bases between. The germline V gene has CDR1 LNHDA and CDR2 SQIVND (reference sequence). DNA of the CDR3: TGTGCCAGTAGTATGGAGCCCTCCCCGAACTATGGCTACACCTTC. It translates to CASSMEPSPNYGYTF.

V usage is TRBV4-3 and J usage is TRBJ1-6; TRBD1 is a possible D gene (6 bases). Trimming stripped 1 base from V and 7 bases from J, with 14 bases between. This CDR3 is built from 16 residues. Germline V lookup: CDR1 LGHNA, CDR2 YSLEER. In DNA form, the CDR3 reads TGCGCCAGCAGCCAAGGTCGTTACAGGGAAAATTCACCCCTCCACTTT. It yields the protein CASSQGRYRENSPLHF.

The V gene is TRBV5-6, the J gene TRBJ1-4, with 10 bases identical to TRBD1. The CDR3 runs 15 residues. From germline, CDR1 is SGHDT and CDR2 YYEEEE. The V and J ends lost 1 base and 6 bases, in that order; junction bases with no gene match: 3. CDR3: CASSLLTGGDEKLFF. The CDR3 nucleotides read TGTGCCAGCAGCTTGTTGACAGGGGGCGATGAAAAACTGTTTTTT.

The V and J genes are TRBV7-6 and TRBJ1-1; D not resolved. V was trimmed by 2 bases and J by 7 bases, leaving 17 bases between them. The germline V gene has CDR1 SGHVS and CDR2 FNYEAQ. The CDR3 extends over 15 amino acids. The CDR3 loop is CASSLLHSPGNEAFF. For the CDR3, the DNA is TGTGCCAGCAGCTTACTTCACTCCCCCGGGAATGAAGCTTTCTTT.

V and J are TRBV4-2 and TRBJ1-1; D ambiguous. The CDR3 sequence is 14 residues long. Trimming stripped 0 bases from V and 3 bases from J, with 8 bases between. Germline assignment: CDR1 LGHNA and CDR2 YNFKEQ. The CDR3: CASSQELGYTEAFF. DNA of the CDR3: TGTGCCAGCAGCCAAGAACTAGGGTACACTGAAGCTTTCTTT.

CDR3 bases: TGTGCCAGCAGCACCCGGACAGGAACCCTTTATTTT. It encodes CASSTRTGTLYF. The chain uses TRBV5-6 and TRBJ1-3; 7 bases match TRBD1. Germline lookup yields CDR1 SGHDT and CDR2 YYEEEE. V trimming: 4 bases; J trimming: 16 bases; junction bases outside the gene matches: 11. The CDR3 is made up of 12 amino acids.

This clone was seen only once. The CDR3 coding sequence is TGTGCCAGCATGGGGGGGAAGGAGCGGTTGGGTGAGCAGTTCTTC. Translating gives CASMGGKERLGEQFF. The J gene is TRBJ2-1, the V gene TRBV6-1, with 7 bases that match TRBD2. CDR3 length equals 15 residues. Germline V lookup: CDR1 MNHNS, CDR2 SASEGT. V lost 7 bases and J lost 9; bases outside the gene matches: 15.

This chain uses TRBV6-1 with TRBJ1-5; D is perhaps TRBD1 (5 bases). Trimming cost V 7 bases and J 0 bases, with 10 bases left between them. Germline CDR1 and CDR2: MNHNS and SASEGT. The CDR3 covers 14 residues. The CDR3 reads CASNRGGSNQPQHF. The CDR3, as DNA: TGTGCCAGCAACCGGGGGGGTAGCAATCAGCCCCAGCATTTT.

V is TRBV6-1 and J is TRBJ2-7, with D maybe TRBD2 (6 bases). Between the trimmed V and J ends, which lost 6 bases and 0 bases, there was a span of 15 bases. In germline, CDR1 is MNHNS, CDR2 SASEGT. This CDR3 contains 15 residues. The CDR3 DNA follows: TGTGCCAGCAGGGTCGGGACTGGAGTCTCCTACGAGCAGTACTTC. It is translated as CASRVGTGVSYEQYF.

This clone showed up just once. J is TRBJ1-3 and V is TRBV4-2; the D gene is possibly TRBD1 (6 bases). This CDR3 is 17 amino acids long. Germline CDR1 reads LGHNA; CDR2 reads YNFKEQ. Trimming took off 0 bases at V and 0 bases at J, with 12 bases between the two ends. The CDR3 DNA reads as TGTGCCAGCAGCCAAGAAGGCACAGGGAGCTCTGGAAACACCATATATTTT. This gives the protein CASSQEGTGSSGNTIYF.

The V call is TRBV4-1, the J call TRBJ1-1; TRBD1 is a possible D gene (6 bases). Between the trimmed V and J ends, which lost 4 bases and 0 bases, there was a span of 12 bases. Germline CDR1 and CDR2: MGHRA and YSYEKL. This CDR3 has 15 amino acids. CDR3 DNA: TGCGCCAGCAGCCCTCAGACAGGAGTGAACACTGAAGCTTTCTTT. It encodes CASSPQTGVNTEAFF.

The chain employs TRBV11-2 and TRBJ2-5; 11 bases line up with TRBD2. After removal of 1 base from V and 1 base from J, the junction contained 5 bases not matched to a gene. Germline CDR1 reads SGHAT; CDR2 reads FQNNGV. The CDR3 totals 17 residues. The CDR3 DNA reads TGTGCCAGCAGCTTAGTGGCTAGCGGGAGGAGCCAAGAGACCCAGTACTTC. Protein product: CASSLVASGRSQETQYF.

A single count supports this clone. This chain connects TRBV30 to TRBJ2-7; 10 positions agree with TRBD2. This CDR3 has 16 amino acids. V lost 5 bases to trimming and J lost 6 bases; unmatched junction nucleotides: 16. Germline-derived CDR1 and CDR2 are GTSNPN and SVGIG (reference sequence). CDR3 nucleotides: TGTGCCTGGGCAAATACTAGCGGGAATTGGTACGTCGAGCAGTACTTC. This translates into CAWANTSGNWYVEQYF.

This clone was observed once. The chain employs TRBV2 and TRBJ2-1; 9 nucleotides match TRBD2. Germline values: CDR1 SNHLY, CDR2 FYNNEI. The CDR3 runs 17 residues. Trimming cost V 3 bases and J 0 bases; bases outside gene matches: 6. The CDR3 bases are TGTGCCAGCAGTGACCCTAGCGGGATAAACTCCTACAATGAGCAGTTCTTC. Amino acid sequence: CASSDPSGINSYNEQFF.

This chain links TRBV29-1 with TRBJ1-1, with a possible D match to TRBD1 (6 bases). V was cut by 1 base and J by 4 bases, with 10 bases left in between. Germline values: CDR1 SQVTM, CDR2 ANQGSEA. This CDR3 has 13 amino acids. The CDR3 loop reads CSVEGQGGTEAFF. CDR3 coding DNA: TGCAGCGTTGAAGGCCAAGGGGGCACTGAAGCTTTCTTT.

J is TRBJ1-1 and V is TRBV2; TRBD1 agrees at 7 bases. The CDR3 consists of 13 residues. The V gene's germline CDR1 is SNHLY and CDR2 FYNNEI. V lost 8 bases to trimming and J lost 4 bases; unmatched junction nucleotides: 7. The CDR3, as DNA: TGTGCCAGCGAGGGTCCAGGGGGCACTGAAGCTTTCTTT. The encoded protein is CASEGPGGTEAFF.

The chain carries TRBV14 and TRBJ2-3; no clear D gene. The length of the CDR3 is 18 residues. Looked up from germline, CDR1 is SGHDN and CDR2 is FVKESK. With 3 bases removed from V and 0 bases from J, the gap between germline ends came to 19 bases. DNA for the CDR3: TGTGCCAGCAGCCAGGGCAGCCTGGGCCCAGAGAGCACAGATACGCAGTATTTT. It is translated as CASSQGSLGPESTDTQYF.

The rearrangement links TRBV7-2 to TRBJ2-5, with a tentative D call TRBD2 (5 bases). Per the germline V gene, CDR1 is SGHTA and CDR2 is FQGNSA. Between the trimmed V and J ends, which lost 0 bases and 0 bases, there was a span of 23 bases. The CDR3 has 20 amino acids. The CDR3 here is CASSLAGVAYGSHNQETQYF. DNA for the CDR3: TGTGCCAGCAGCTTAGCAGGAGTAGCGTATGGTTCTCACAACCAAGAGACCCAGTACTTC.

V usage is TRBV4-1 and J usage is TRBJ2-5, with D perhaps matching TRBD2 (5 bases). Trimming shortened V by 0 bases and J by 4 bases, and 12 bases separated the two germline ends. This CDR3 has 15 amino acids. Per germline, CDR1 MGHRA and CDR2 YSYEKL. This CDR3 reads CASSQDPRLAETQYF. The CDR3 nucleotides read TGCGCCAGCAGCCAAGATCCGCGGCTAGCAGAGACCCAGTACTTC.

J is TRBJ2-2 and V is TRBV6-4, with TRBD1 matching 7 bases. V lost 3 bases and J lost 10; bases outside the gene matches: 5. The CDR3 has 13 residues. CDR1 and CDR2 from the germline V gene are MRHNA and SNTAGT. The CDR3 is CASSDRDSQELFF. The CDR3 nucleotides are TGTGCCAGCAGTGATCGGGACAGTCAGGAGCTGTTTTTT.

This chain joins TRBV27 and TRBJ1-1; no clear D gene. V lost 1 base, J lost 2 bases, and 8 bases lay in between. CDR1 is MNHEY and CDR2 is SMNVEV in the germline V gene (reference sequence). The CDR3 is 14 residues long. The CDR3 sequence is CASSLFGGNTEAFF. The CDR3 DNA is TGTGCCAGCAGTTTATTTGGCGGAAACACTGAAGCTTTCTTT.

In DNA, the CDR3 is TGTGCCAGCAGCGTCTTTCCTGGGGACAGTGTCTACGAGCAGTACTTC. Encoded protein: CASSVFPGDSVYEQYF. The V call is TRBV9, the J call TRBJ2-7, with 7 bases identical to TRBD1. The V segment lost 2 bases and the J segment 3 bases; nucleotides outside the gene matches: 11. Germline V gene sequence: CDR1 SGDLS, CDR2 YYNGEE. The CDR3 is 16 amino acids.

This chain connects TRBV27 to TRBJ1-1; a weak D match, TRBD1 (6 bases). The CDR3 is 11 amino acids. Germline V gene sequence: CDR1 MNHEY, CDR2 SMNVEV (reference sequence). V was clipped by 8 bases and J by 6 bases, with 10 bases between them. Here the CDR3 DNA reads TGTGCCAGCGGGGGGGGCCCTGAAGCTTTCTTT. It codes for CASGGGPEAFF.

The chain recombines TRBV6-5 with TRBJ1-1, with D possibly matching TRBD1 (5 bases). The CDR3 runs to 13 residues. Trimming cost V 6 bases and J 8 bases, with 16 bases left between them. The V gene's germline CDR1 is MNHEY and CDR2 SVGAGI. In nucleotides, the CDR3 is TGTGCCAGCAGGAACAGCCAGGGAAGAGAAGCTTTCTTT. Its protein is CASRNSQGREAFF.

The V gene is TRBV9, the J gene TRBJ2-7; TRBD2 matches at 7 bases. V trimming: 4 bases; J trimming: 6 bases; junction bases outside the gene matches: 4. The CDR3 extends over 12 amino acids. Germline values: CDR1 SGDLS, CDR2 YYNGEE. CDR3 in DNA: TGTGCCAGCAGCCGGTCGGGAGGCGAGCAGTACTTC. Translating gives CASSRSGGEQYF.

CDR3 in amino acids: CASSLGSGARGYGYTF. CDR3 DNA sequence: TGTGCCAGCAGCTTAGGATCAGGGGCGCGTGGGTATGGCTACACCTTC. The J gene is TRBJ1-2, the V gene TRBV7-9, with D perhaps matching TRBD1 (6 bases). CDR3 length: 16 amino acids. Germline lookup yields CDR1 SEHNR and CDR2 FQNEAQ (reference sequence). V was trimmed by 1 base and J by 5 bases, leaving 17 bases between them.